These T cell receptor beta chains were read from a single sample in a study of OX40 agonist ivuxolimab in advanced cancers. Some clones are missing from TCRdb's copy, which holds only in-frame ones; the method was immunoSEQ multiplex PCR. The sample includes approximately 35,000 clones, more than 70% of them seen just once. The source material was CD4+ or CD8+ T cells sorted from blood, sampled in a trial of the OX40 agonist ivuxolimab. These receptors were taken from an adult with an advanced solid tumor such as melanoma, head and neck, liver or kidney cancer. The CDR3 runs from the conserved cysteine through the conserved F or W. The D gene is left open where the match is weak. The size field is filled for only some rows; it gives once, few, many or a size class.

v_gene: TRBV7-2
j_gene: TRBJ1-6
abundance: once
d_gene: .
CDR3aa: CASSPYGSGPPLHF
CDR3nt: TGTGCCAGCAGCCCATACGGCTCCGGCCCACCCCTCCACTTT

v_gene: TRBV25-1
j_gene: TRBJ1-5
abundance: once
d_gene: TRBD1
CDR3aa: CASSAGQGVSNQPQHF
CDR3nt: TGTGCCAGCAGTGCAGGACAGGGGGTGAGCAATCAGCCCCAGCATTTT

v_gene: TRBV4-1
j_gene: TRBJ2-7
abundance: .
d_gene: TRBD2
CDR3aa: CASSHALADSYEQYF
CDR3nt: TGCGCCAGCAGCCACGCTCTAGCGGACTCCTACGAGCAGTACTTC

v_gene: TRBV29-1
j_gene: TRBJ1-2
abundance: .
d_gene: .
CDR3aa: CSVRREDGYTF
CDR3nt: TGCAGCGTTCGAAGGGAGGATGGCTACACCTTC

v_gene: TRBV5-6
j_gene: TRBJ1-3
abundance: .
d_gene: TRBD1
CDR3aa: CASSLGTGVNTIYF
CDR3nt: TGTGCCAGCAGCTTGGGGACAGGGGTAAACACCATATATTTT

v_gene: TRBV7-9
j_gene: TRBJ1-2
abundance: once
d_gene: TRBD1
CDR3aa: CAVHGGGRGYTF
CDR3nt: TGTGCCGTTCACGGAGGGGGCCGAGGCTACACCTTC

v_gene: TRBV6-1
j_gene: TRBJ1-2
abundance: .
d_gene: .
CDR3aa: CASSELMHTDGGYTF
CDR3nt: TGTGCCAGCAGTGAATTAATGCACACGGACGGTGGCTACACCTTC

v_gene: TRBV6-5
j_gene: TRBJ1-1
abundance: .
d_gene: TRBD1
CDR3aa: CASSYQDRGTEAFF
CDR3nt: TGTGCCAGCAGTTACCAAGACAGGGGGACTGAAGCTTTCTTT

v_gene: TRBV4-2
j_gene: TRBJ2-1
abundance: once
d_gene: TRBD2
CDR3aa: CASSPGLAGAEQFF
CDR3nt: TGTGCCAGCAGCCCGGGACTAGCGGGGGCTGAGCAGTTCTTC

v_gene: TRBV2
j_gene: TRBJ2-1
abundance: .
d_gene: TRBD2
CDR3aa: CASVPRGEAGGYNEQFF
CDR3nt: TGTGCCAGCGTTCCCCGAGGTGAAGCGGGGGGTTACAATGAGCAGTTCTTC

v_gene: TRBV28
j_gene: TRBJ2-1
abundance: once
d_gene: TRBD1
CDR3aa: CASRGQLYNEQFF
CDR3nt: TGTGCCAGCAGGGGACAGCTCTACAATGAGCAGTTCTTC

v_gene: TRBV27
j_gene: TRBJ2-1
abundance: .
d_gene: TRBD2
CDR3aa: CASSQGTSGSKEQFF
CDR3nt: TGTGCCAGCAGTCAGGGGACTAGCGGGAGTAAAGAGCAGTTCTTC

v_gene: TRBV7-9
j_gene: TRBJ2-2
abundance: .
d_gene: TRBD1
CDR3aa: CASSNPGQGAGELFF
CDR3nt: TGTGCCAGCAGCAACCCGGGACAGGGGGCCGGGGAGCTGTTTTTT

v_gene: TRBV2
j_gene: TRBJ2-7
abundance: .
d_gene: .
CDR3aa: CASSAGAVREQYF
CDR3nt: TGTGCCAGCAGTGCGGGGGCGGTTCGCGAGCAGTACTTC

v_gene: TRBV2
j_gene: TRBJ2-1
abundance: .
d_gene: .
CDR3aa: CASSEGNSWEEQFF
CDR3nt: TGTGCCAGCAGTGAGGGCAACTCGTGGGAAGAGCAGTTCTTC

v_gene: TRBV5-6
j_gene: TRBJ2-7
abundance: .
d_gene: .
CDR3aa: CASSVGFHEQYF
CDR3nt: TGTGCCAGCAGCGTTGGCTTCCACGAGCAGTACTTC

v_gene: TRBV6-1
j_gene: TRBJ1-3
abundance: .
d_gene: .
CDR3aa: CATPDSGNTIYF
CDR3nt: TGTGCCACCCCCGATTCTGGAAACACCATATATTTT

v_gene: TRBV11-2
j_gene: TRBJ2-3
abundance: .
d_gene: TRBD2
CDR3aa: CASSLDPLAAPTDTQYF
CDR3nt: TGTGCCAGCAGCTTAGATCCCCTAGCGGCCCCCACAGATACGCAGTATTTT

v_gene: TRBV7-9
j_gene: TRBJ2-3
abundance: .
d_gene: TRBD2
CDR3aa: CASSLARGSLDTQYF
CDR3nt: TGTGCCAGCAGCTTAGCGCGGGGGTCCCTTGATACGCAGTATTTT

v_gene: TRBV19
j_gene: TRBJ1-2
abundance: .
d_gene: .
CDR3aa: CASSWDPFGYTF
CDR3nt: TGTGCCAGTAGTTGGGACCCCTTTGGCTACACCTTC

v_gene: TRBV7-9
j_gene: TRBJ2-7
abundance: .
d_gene: TRBD2
CDR3aa: CASSLEVGGSYEQYF
CDR3nt: TGTGCCAGCAGCTTAGAGGTGGGAGGGTCCTACGAGCAGTACTTC

v_gene: TRBV30
j_gene: TRBJ2-5
abundance: .
d_gene: .
CDR3aa: CAWSVTELQETQYF
CDR3nt: TGTGCCTGGAGTGTGACAGAGCTCCAAGAGACCCAGTACTTC

v_gene: TRBV19
j_gene: TRBJ1-5
abundance: .
d_gene: TRBD1
CDR3aa: CASGQGHQPQHF
CDR3nt: TGTGCCTCAGGACAGGGCCATCAGCCCCAGCATTTT

v_gene: TRBV7-3
j_gene: TRBJ2-1
abundance: .
d_gene: .
CDR3aa: CASSLGTPSEQFF
CDR3nt: TGTGCCAGCAGCTTAGGCACCCCCAGTGAGCAGTTCTTC

v_gene: TRBV19
j_gene: TRBJ2-7
abundance: .
d_gene: TRBD2
CDR3aa: CASSIYSSGSMYEQYF
CDR3nt: TGTGCCAGTAGTATCTACTCTAGCGGGAGTATGTACGAGCAGTACTTC

v_gene: TRBV2
j_gene: TRBJ1-1
abundance: .
d_gene: .
CDR3aa: CATTGLQNTEAFF
CDR3nt: TGTGCCACCACGGGACTGCAGAACACTGAAGCTTTCTTT

v_gene: TRBV28
j_gene: TRBJ2-5
abundance: once
d_gene: TRBD2
CDR3aa: CASANLRGREGPETQYF
CDR3nt: TGTGCCAGCGCCAATTTGAGGGGGCGGGAGGGACCAGAGACCCAGTACTTC

v_gene: TRBV19
j_gene: TRBJ1-1
abundance: .
d_gene: .
CDR3aa: CASSILVNTEAFF
CDR3nt: TGTGCCAGTAGTATACTGGTGAACACTGAAGCTTTCTTT

v_gene: TRBV14
j_gene: TRBJ2-1
abundance: .
d_gene: TRBD2
CDR3aa: CASSQTITSGSLEQFF
CDR3nt: TGTGCCAGCAGCCAAACAATCACTAGCGGGAGCTTGGAGCAGTTCTTC

v_gene: TRBV4-1
j_gene: TRBJ1-1
abundance: .
d_gene: .
CDR3aa: CASSQDRGSLNTEAFF
CDR3nt: TGCGCCAGCAGCCAAGATCGCGGCAGCCTGAACACTGAAGCTTTCTTT

v_gene: TRBV5-4
j_gene: TRBJ2-1
abundance: .
d_gene: TRBD1
CDR3aa: CASSLYGTGFDEQFF
CDR3nt: TGTGCCAGCAGCTTGTACGGGACAGGGTTCGATGAGCAGTTCTTC

v_gene: TRBV5-1
j_gene: TRBJ2-6
abundance: .
d_gene: TRBD1
CDR3aa: CASSSIPGQGIPGANVLTF
CDR3nt: TGCGCCAGCAGCTCGATTCCGGGACAGGGGATACCTGGGGCCAACGTCCTGACTTTC

v_gene: TRBV11-2
j_gene: TRBJ2-1
abundance: .
d_gene: .
CDR3aa: CASSLGGSSEQFF
CDR3nt: TGTGCCAGCAGCTTAGGCGGTTCGAGCGAGCAGTTCTTC

v_gene: TRBV7-7
j_gene: TRBJ2-7
abundance: .
d_gene: .
CDR3aa: CASSPSWGSTYEQYF
CDR3nt: TGTGCCAGCAGCCCCAGCTGGGGCTCCACCTACGAGCAGTACTTC

v_gene: TRBV4-2
j_gene: TRBJ2-3
abundance: .
d_gene: .
CDR3aa: CASSPWTGPSTDTQYF
CDR3nt: TGTGCCAGCAGCCCTTGGACGGGACCTAGCACAGATACGCAGTATTTT

v_gene: TRBV9
j_gene: TRBJ2-7
abundance: .
d_gene: .
CDR3aa: CASSVASGHYEQYF
CDR3nt: TGTGCCAGCAGCGTAGCCAGCGGGCACTACGAGCAGTACTTC

v_gene: TRBV19
j_gene: TRBJ2-3
abundance: .
d_gene: .
CDR3aa: CASSGTQTPSTDTQYF
CDR3nt: TGTGCCAGTAGTGGGACCCAGACACCTAGCACAGATACGCAGTATTTT

v_gene: TRBV2
j_gene: TRBJ2-7
abundance: once
d_gene: TRBD1
CDR3aa: CAGSNPGQGVEQYF
CDR3nt: TGTGCCGGATCAAACCCGGGACAGGGAGTAGAGCAGTACTTC

v_gene: TRBV5-5
j_gene: TRBJ2-7
abundance: .
d_gene: .
CDR3aa: CASSLGEATTYEQYF
CDR3nt: TGTGCCAGCAGCTTAGGGGAGGCCACCACCTACGAGCAGTACTTC